These 2 T cell receptor beta chains came from one sample sequenced in a study of post-analysis software for immune sequencing data. Whole-study results and caveats: Patients used about 5 TRBV segments, including TRBV5-6, TRBV5-1 and TRBV20-1, more often than controls.

Researchers reported that TCR beta cDNA libraries carried unique molecular identifiers. One entry per CDR3 protein results from TCRdb running MiXCR on the PCR reads. The sample contains roughly 400,000 distinct CDR3 sequences, more than 30% of which appear only once. Antigens for these TCRs are unknown. Material for sequencing was blood. These receptors were taken from a girl aged 2-10 years with multiple sclerosis.

The chain combines TRBV11-2 with TRBJ1-6, with D uncertain. The CDR3 runs to 15 residues. In germline, CDR1 is SGHAT, CDR2 FQNNGV. The V and J ends lost 6 bases and 7 bases respectively, with 16 bases between them. The CDR3 DNA reads as TGTGCCAGCAGTCAAATAAAAGTTGCAAATTCACCCCTCCACTTT. Translation gives CASSQIKVANSPLHF.

This clonotype was observed a single time. This chain uses TRBV20-1 with TRBJ1-1; D not certain. CDR3 length: 13 amino acids. Germline assignment: CDR1 DFQATT and CDR2 SNEGSKA (reference sequence). The V end was cut by 5 bases, the J end by 0 bases, with 10 bases between. The CDR3 sequence is CSAHTTMNTEAFF. The DNA for the CDR3 is TGCAGTGCTCACACGACCATGAACACTGAAGCTTTCTTT.